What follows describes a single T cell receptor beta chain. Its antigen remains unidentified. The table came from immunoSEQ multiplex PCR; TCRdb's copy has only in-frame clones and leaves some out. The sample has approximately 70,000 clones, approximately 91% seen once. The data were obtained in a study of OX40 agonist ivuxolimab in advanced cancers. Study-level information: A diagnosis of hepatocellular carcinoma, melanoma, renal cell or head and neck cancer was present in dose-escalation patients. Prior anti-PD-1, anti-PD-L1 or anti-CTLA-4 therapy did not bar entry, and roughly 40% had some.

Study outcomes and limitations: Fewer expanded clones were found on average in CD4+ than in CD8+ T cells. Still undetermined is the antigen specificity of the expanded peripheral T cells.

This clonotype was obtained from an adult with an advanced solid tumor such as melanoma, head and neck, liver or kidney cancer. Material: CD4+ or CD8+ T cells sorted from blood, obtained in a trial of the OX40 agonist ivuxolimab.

The CDR3: CASSTRTSGMGDEQFF. The CDR3 DNA reads as TGTGCCAGTAGTACCCGGACTAGCGGCATGGGAGATGAGCAGTTCTTC. This chain connects TRBV19 to TRBJ2-1; 10 bases align to TRBD2. Germline values: CDR1 LNHDA, CDR2 SQIVND (reference sequence). The CDR3 is made up of 16 amino acids. The trim removed 4 bases at V and 8 bases at J, leaving 11 bases unmatched. The full variable domain, with the rest looked up from reference TRBV19 and TRBJ2-1, is DGGITQSPKYLFRKEGQNVTLSCEQNLNHDAMYWYRQDPGQGLRLIYYSQIVNDFQKGDIAEGYSVSREKKESFPLTVTSAQKNPTAFYLCASSTRTSGMGDEQFFGPGTRLTVL.